This T cell receptor beta chain came from a study of response to subunit inactivated influenza vaccine. Findings and caveats of the study: Authors suggested each seasonal influenza vaccination recruits few new T cells.

TCRdb re-derived calls from the RT-PCR reads in MiXCR, one entry per CDR3 protein. The sample consists of hundreds of thousands of distinct CDR3 sequences, approximately 17% of them appearing once. Germline values: CDR1 SQVTM, CDR2 ANQGSEA. V was pared by 3 bases and J by 6 bases, with 9 bases of the junction left unmatched. The CDR3 totals 14 residues. This clonotype was counted many times. Its antigen is undetermined. The TCR comes from a man aged 50-60 years who received an inactivated influenza vaccine. The material was PBMCs from blood, obtained roughly 5 days after vaccination. The chain employs TRBV29-1 and TRBJ2-3; TRBD1 matches 7 bases. The CDR3 here is CSVDGEGGLDTQYF. Written as DNA, the CDR3 is TGCAGCGTTGATGGGGAAGGGGGCCTGGATACGCAGTATTTT.